Listed below are T cell receptor beta chains from one sample, sequenced in a study of T cell responses to AZD1222 COVID-19 vaccine. Method: immunoSEQ multiplex PCR; TCRdb's copy keeps in-frame clones and lacks some. The sample shows 100,000 to 120,000 clones, approximately 87% of them seen only once. The sample consisted of peripheral blood, taken on day 0 of AZD1222 vaccination. Receptor source: an adult in good health. CDR3s include the opening cysteine and the closing phenylalanine or tryptophan. The order of the fields is J gene, D gene, V gene, CDR3 protein. The D gene is left open where the match is weak.

>TRBJ2-3|NA|TRBV5-1
CASSLRPGDRTDTQYF
>TRBJ1-5|NA|TRBV29-1
CSVAQGANGNQPQHF
>TRBJ1-1|NA|TRBV6-1
CASSDATYRAVHTEAFF
>TRBJ2-3|TRBD2|TRBV11-3
CASSLRLAGGADTQYF
>TRBJ1-3|NA|TRBV6-6
CASSPAGYGNTIYF
>TRBJ1-1|NA|TRBV5-1
CASSSDVPGNTEAFF
>TRBJ1-3|NA|TRBV15
CATSRGAGVRSGNTIYF
>TRBJ1-5|NA|TRBV6-1
CASSEGLTSYYQPQHF
>TRBJ1-2|TRBD1|TRBV5-4
CASSPRGGRDYGYTF
>TRBJ1-2|NA|TRBV5-6
CASSPGLRPYGYTF
>TRBJ2-1|TRBD2|TRBV10-1
CAASGGGDEQFF
>TRBJ2-1|NA|TRBV25-1
CASSPGTYYNEQFF
>TRBJ2-3|NA|TRBV10-3
CAISDPILADTQYF
>TRBJ2-1|NA|TRBV6-5
CASSSMGPPIQFF
>TRBJ2-2|NA|TRBV18
CASSSSGKSGELFF
>TRBJ1-1|NA|TRBV6-6
CASSDELRGNTEAFF
>TRBJ1-5|NA|TRBV7-2
CASSYSGSPQHF
>TRBJ1-1|NA|TRBV2
CASRVIQGLDAEAFF
>TRBJ2-5|TRBD2|TRBV5-4
CASSSRLAGDQETQYF
>TRBJ2-7|TRBD2|TRBV29-1
CSVGTLADSYEQYF
>TRBJ2-1|TRBD2|TRBV5-6
CASSLVSGDRGDEQFF
>TRBJ1-3|NA|TRBV4-3
CASSQDFQISGNTIYF
>TRBJ1-2|NA|TRBV28
CASSLRYRNGYTF
>TRBJ1-2|TRBD1|TRBV27
CASSLRGQGGGYTF
>TRBJ2-7|NA|TRBV27
CASSSPDRRNYEQYF
>TRBJ2-5|TRBD1|TRBV4-1
CASSHPGQGVQETQYF
>TRBJ1-2|TRBD1|TRBV29-1
CSVEDGDRVEGYTF
>TRBJ2-1|TRBD2|TRBV7-9
CASSRLGLAVYNEQFF
>TRBJ2-1|TRBD1|TRBV4-1
CASSLTGQGRNEQFF
>TRBJ1-2|NA|TRBV2
CASSERVDYGYTF
>TRBJ2-7|TRBD1|TRBV5-1
CASSLGQGYYEQYF
>TRBJ1-3|NA|TRBV11-2
CASSSIRSTIYF
>TRBJ2-5|NA|TRBV2
CASTGDRQETQYF
>TRBJ2-2|NA|TRBV19
CASSIVGGFIGTGELFF
>TRBJ1-2|TRBD1|TRBV7-9
CASSTVQGGLVYGYTF
>TRBJ2-7|TRBD1|TRBV7-9
CASSSTGNLDSYEQYF
>TRBJ2-7|NA|TRBV5-6
CASSSRTEYSYEQYF
>TRBJ2-1|NA|TRBV27
CASSLASANEQFF
>TRBJ1-4|NA|TRBV2
CASSRGFIEKLFF
>TRBJ1-5|NA|TRBV21-1
CASSKPGQITFSNQPQHF
>TRBJ1-2|NA|TRBV6-5
CASSYDSLFYGYTF
>TRBJ2-1|NA|TRBV15
CATSRYQMGEQFF
>TRBJ1-1|NA|TRBV29-1
CSAGPGWGMNTEAFF
>TRBJ2-3|NA|TRBV6-1
CASSGGLGAGVFRLDTQYF
>TRBJ1-2|NA|TRBV20-1
CSARTGYGYTF
>TRBJ1-1|NA|TRBV5-5
CASSPNTGGAFF
>TRBJ1-3|NA|TRBV19
CASSSLRETGNTIYF
>TRBJ2-3|TRBD1|TRBV9
CASSTSPGQGPDTQYF
>TRBJ1-6|NA|TRBV5-1
CASSRSGANSPLHF